Shown below are 30 T cell receptor beta chains from a single sample sequenced in a study of blood T cell repertoires in COVID-19. This table comes from immunoSEQ multiplex PCR, and its TCRdb copy is limited to in-frame clones, with some not included. The data show roughly 260,000 clones, approximately 86% seen once. What was sequenced was peripheral blood. These TCRs come from a woman aged 45-65 years who had recovered from COVID-19.

The rearrangement links TRBV5-1 to TRBJ2-1; no clear D. This CDR3 contains 15 residues. The germline V gene encodes CDR1 SGHRS and CDR2 YFSETQ. V lost 0 bases and J lost 4, with 11 bases in between. This chain's CDR3 is CASSLVAVEYNEQFF. The CDR3 DNA is TGCGCCAGCAGCTTGGTGGCAGTCGAATACAATGAGCAGTTCTTC.

This clone turned up a few times. The chain has TRBV6-5 and TRBJ1-2; TRBD1 aligns across 8 bases. After removal of 6 bases from V and 4 bases from J, the junction contained 4 bases not matched to a gene. Germline lookup yields CDR1 MNHEY and CDR2 SVGAGI. The CDR3 contains 13 residues. CDR3 nucleotide sequence: TGTGCCAGCAGCGGACAGGGACTCTATGGCTACACCTTC. It specifies CASSGQGLYGYTF.

The chain uses TRBV6-5 and TRBJ1-1, with D perhaps matching TRBD1 (5 bases). Germline V gives CDR1 MNHEY, CDR2 SVGAGI. The V end lost 5 bases, the J end lost 3 bases, and 13 bases lay between the germline ends. The CDR3 length is 14 residues. CDR3 region: CASSPWQTDTEAFF. CDR3 coding DNA: TGTGCCAGCAGTCCTTGGCAGACAGACACTGAAGCTTTCTTT.

The chain joins TRBV4-2 to TRBJ2-7; maybe TRBD2 (5 bases). In germline, CDR1 is LGHNA, CDR2 YNFKEQ. The CDR3 has 19 residues. V dropped 3 bases and J dropped 0 bases, with 24 bases sitting between them. The CDR3 reads CASSHPPGRAGIGSYEQYF. The CDR3 DNA reads TGTGCCAGCAGCCATCCACCCGGGCGGGCCGGTATTGGCTCCTACGAGCAGTACTTC.

This clone was seen once. J is TRBJ2-5 and V is TRBV15; weak D call: TRBD1 (6 bases). CDR1 and CDR2 from the germline V gene are LNHNV and YYDKDF (reference sequence). V gave up 0 bases and J gave up 1 base, with 9 bases separating them. This CDR3 contains 15 residues. CDR3 nucleotide sequence: TGTGCCACCAGCAGAGATCCAGGGGCCCAAGAGACCCAGTACTTC. Translating gives CATSRDPGAQETQYF.

The gene calls are TRBV6-5 and TRBJ1-1, with no clear D. In germline, CDR1 is MNHEY, CDR2 SVGAGI. The CDR3 runs 12 residues. V was cut by 9 bases and J by 1 base, with 9 bases left in between. DNA for the CDR3: TGTGCCAGTCTCACACCGAACACTGAAGCTTTCTTT. Translation: CASLTPNTEAFF.

This chain joins TRBV29-1 and TRBJ2-5, with D possibly being TRBD1 (6 bases). CDR3 length: 13 residues. The germline V and J ends were trimmed by 3 bases and 5 bases, with 13 bases remaining between them. CDR1 is SQVTM, CDR2 ANQGSEA, per germline. The DNA for the CDR3 is TGCAGCGTTGACCCACAGGGTGGGGAGACCCAGTACTTC. The encoded protein is CSVDPQGGETQYF. The full variable domain, rest sourced from reference TRBV29-1 and TRBJ2-5, is SAVISQKPSRDICQRGTSLTIQCQVDSQVTMMFWYRQQPGQSLTLIATANQGSEATYESGFVIDKFPISRPNLTFSTLTVSNMSPEDSSIYLCSVDPQGGETQYFGPGTRLLVL.

This rearrangement joins TRBV5-1 to TRBJ1-2, with 8 bases that match TRBD1. Germline loops: CDR1 SGHRS, CDR2 YFSETQ. This CDR3 is built from 13 residues. The V and J ends lost 3 bases and 7 bases, in that order; junction bases with no gene match: 5. CDR3 bases: TGCGCCAGCAGCTCCGGACAGGGCGCTGGCTACACCTTC. It encodes CASSSGQGAGYTF.

In the case of this clone: The same CDR3 can be traced to other DNA sequences in this sample. The chain uses TRBV5-1 and TRBJ1-1, with TRBD1 as a possible D gene (6 bases). The germline gives CDR1 SGHRS, CDR2 YFSETQ. There are 15 residues in the CDR3. Deletions cut 4 bases from V and 1 base from J, with 14 bases between. CDR3 sequence: CASSPWTAKNTEAFF. Written as DNA, the CDR3 is TGCGCCAGCAGCCCTTGGACAGCTAAGAACACTGAAGCTTTCTTT.

The chain couples TRBV2 to TRBJ2-7; D might be TRBD1 (6 bases). This CDR3 has 13 amino acids. The germline gives CDR1 SNHLY, CDR2 FYNNEI. V lost 3 bases and J 6 bases, leaving 12 bases between the germline ends. This CDR3 is CASSDRGPGEQYF. For the CDR3, the DNA is TGTGCCAGCAGTGACAGGGGCCCAGGCGAGCAGTACTTC.

The chain carries TRBV9 and TRBJ1-1; 7 nucleotides agree with TRBD1. Germline values: CDR1 SGDLS, CDR2 YYNGEE. This CDR3 has 16 amino acids. V shed 5 bases and J 1 base; nucleotides not matched to a gene: 11. CDR3 sequence reads: CASRGLGGNGNTEAFF. The CDR3 DNA sequence: TGTGCCAGCAGGGGTCTAGGGGGCAACGGGAACACTGAAGCTTTCTTT.

The rearrangement uses TRBV6-2 or TRBV6-3 and TRBJ2-3, with 7 bases identical to TRBD1. The CDR3 loop spans 14 amino acids. Germline V gene data show CDR1 as MNHEY and CDR2 as SVGEGT. V gave up 2 bases and J gave up 6 bases; unmatched junction bases: 5. CDR3 sequence (DNA): TGTGCCAGCAGTTACCTTCGACAGGGCGATACGCAGTATTTT. As protein: CASSYLRQGDTQYF.

The CDR3 bases are TGTGCCAGCAGCTTAGACGGGGGGCAATCTTTCTTT. This translates into CASSLDGGQSFF. J is TRBJ1-1 and V is TRBV13; D is perhaps TRBD1 (6 bases). The length of the CDR3 is 12 residues. V shed 1 base and J shed 12 bases, with 12 bases lying between them. Germline CDR1 PRHDT, CDR2 FYEKMQ (reference sequence).

The chain has TRBV6-5 and TRBJ2-7; 11 bases agree with TRBD2. Germline assignment: CDR1 MNHEY and CDR2 SVGAGI. The CDR3 consists of 15 residues. Germline trimming cut 5 bases from V and 5 bases from J; bases unmatched to any gene: 8. CDR3 in amino acids: CASSTLLAGGDEQYF. The DNA for the CDR3 is TGTGCCAGCAGTACCCTTCTAGCGGGAGGTGACGAGCAGTACTTC.

J is TRBJ2-1 and V is TRBV7-2; D is undetermined. This CDR3 is built from 13 residues. CDR1 is SGHTA, CDR2 FQGNSA, per germline. V was clipped by 3 bases and J by 5 bases, with 8 bases between them. The CDR3 here is CASSFAVHNEQFF. The DNA for the CDR3 is TGTGCCAGCAGCTTCGCGGTTCACAATGAGCAGTTCTTC.

The chain carries TRBV5-1 and TRBJ1-1, with 9 bases matching TRBD1. This CDR3 is built from 14 residues. Germline V gene lookup returns CDR1 SGHRS and CDR2 YFSETQ. V lost 3 bases to trimming and J lost 5 bases; unmatched junction nucleotides: 5. The CDR3 sequence: CASSSGQGETEAFF. Here the CDR3 DNA reads TGCGCCAGCAGCTCGGGACAGGGAGAGACTGAAGCTTTCTTT.

This sequence joins TRBV6-4 and TRBJ1-5, with D possibly TRBD1 on 6 matching bases. Looked up from germline, CDR1 is MRHNA and CDR2 is SNTAGT. The V end was cut by 8 bases, the J end by 11 bases, with 19 bases between. The CDR3 is made up of 13 amino acids. This CDR3 is CASSTGLQRSQHF. In DNA form, the CDR3 reads TGTGCCAGCTCTACAGGGCTGCAACGGTCCCAGCATTTT.

The chain couples TRBV19 to TRBJ2-4, with 7 bases matching TRBD1. J lost 8 bases, V lost 5 bases, and 6 bases had no gene match. The CDR3 consists of 13 residues. Germline-derived CDR1 and CDR2 are LNHDA and SQIVND (reference sequence). For the CDR3, the DNA is TGTGCCAGTAGTGTCAGCACAGGGGACATTCAGTACTTC. Protein: CASSVSTGDIQYF. The variable domain in full, completed from reference TRBV19 and TRBJ2-4, reads DGGITQSPKYLFRKEGQNVTLSCEQNLNHDAMYWYRQDPGQGLRLIYYSQIVNDFQKGDIAEGYSVSREKKESFPLTVTSAQKNPTAFYLCASSVSTGDIQYFGAGTRLSVL.

The chain has TRBV27 and TRBJ2-5; D remains ambiguous. Germline V gene sequence: CDR1 MNHEY, CDR2 SMNVEV (reference sequence). The CDR3 is made up of 12 amino acids. V gave up 8 bases and J gave up 2 bases, with 9 bases separating them. The CDR3 spells CASGFVQETQYF. CDR3 coding DNA: TGTGCCAGCGGCTTTGTTCAAGAGACCCAGTACTTC.

The CDR3 DNA reads TGTGCCTGGACCTGGACAGCCCTTGAACAAGCTTTCTTT. As protein: CAWTWTALEQAFF. The rearrangement joins TRBV30 to TRBJ1-1; tentatively, D is TRBD1 (6 bases). Deletions cut 4 bases from V and 9 bases from J, with 18 bases between. CDR1 GTSNPN and CDR2 SVGIG come from the germline V gene (reference sequence). The CDR3 loop spans 13 amino acids.

This clone came up once. The V and J genes are TRBV5-1 and TRBJ2-2, with D unclear. Trimming took 0 bases from V and 0 from J, leaving 3 bases between them. The CDR3 has 14 residues. CDR1 and CDR2 from the germline V gene are SGHRS and YFSETQ. DNA of the CDR3: TGCGCCAGCAGCTTGGGAGCGAACACCGGGGAGCTGTTTTTT. This translates into CASSLGANTGELFF. The full variable domain, rest sourced from reference TRBV5-1 and TRBJ2-2, is KAGVTQTPRYLIKTRGQQVTLSCSPISGHRSVSWYQQTPGQGLQFLFEYFSETQRNKGNFPGRFSGRQFSNSRSEMNVSTLELGDSALYLCASSLGANTGELFFGEGSRLTVL.

This chain uses TRBV28 with TRBJ1-2; D perhaps matches TRBD1 (6 bases). V lost 0 bases to trimming and J lost 2 bases, with 10 bases between them. Germline V CDR1 and CDR2: MDHEN, SYDVKM. The CDR3 is 15 amino acids. The CDR3 DNA sequence: TGTGCCAGCAGTTTATGGGGCAGGGGCAACTATGGCTACACCTTC. Its protein product is CASSLWGRGNYGYTF.

J is TRBJ1-1 and V is TRBV29-1; the D is unclear. From germline, CDR1 is SQVTM and CDR2 ANQGSEA. This CDR3 contains 11 residues. Trimming removed 7 bases at V and 4 bases at J, with 10 bases between. This CDR3 is CSALTRTEAFF. The CDR3 nucleotides are TGCAGCGCACTGACTCGCACTGAAGCTTTCTTT. Using reference TRBV29-1 and TRBJ1-1 for the parts outside the CDR3, the full variable domain is SAVISQKPSRDICQRGTSLTIQCQVDSQVTMMFWYRQQPGQSLTLIATANQGSEATYESGFVIDKFPISRPNLTFSTLTVSNMSPEDSSIYLCSALTRTEAFFGQGTRLTVV.

The rearrangement joins TRBV11-2 to TRBJ1-1; D is perhaps TRBD1 (6 bases). CDR3 length equals 15 residues. In germline, CDR1 is SGHAT, CDR2 FQNNGV. Trimming removed 3 bases from V and 2 bases from J, with 13 bases in between. The CDR3: CASSFSDRINTEAFF. CDR3 nucleotide sequence: TGTGCCAGCAGCTTCAGCGACAGGATAAACACTGAAGCTTTCTTT.

This clone has only one observation. This chain uses TRBV7-3 with TRBJ2-3, with D tentatively TRBD2 (5 bases). Trimming left V 7 bases short and J 4 bases short, with 21 bases between. The CDR3 sequence is 16 residues long. The germline CDR1 and CDR2 sequences are SGHTA and FQGTGA. The CDR3 DNA reads TGTGCCAGCACCTCGTGGGGTGGGAGTCCCCCAGATACGCAGTATTTT. This encodes CASTSWGGSPPDTQYF.

The CDR3 DNA is TGTGCCAGCAGCTCCTGGGCGGGATCTGAAGCTTTCTTT. Translation: CASSSWAGSEAFF. The V and J genes are TRBV7-9 and TRBJ1-1; D is undetermined. The germline V and J ends were trimmed by 4 bases and 6 bases, with 12 bases remaining between them. The CDR3 is made up of 13 amino acids. Germline values: CDR1 SEHNR, CDR2 FQNEAQ (reference sequence).

This chain links TRBV9 with TRBJ1-1; the match to TRBD1 covers 8 bases. CDR3 length equals 17 residues. With V trimmed by 0 bases and J by 3 bases, 10 bases remained unmatched. Germline V CDR1 and CDR2: SGDLS, YYNGEE. The CDR3 DNA sequence: TGTGCCAGCAGCGTAGGCAGGGGGCTATGGTATGACACTGAAGCTTTCTTT. This codes for CASSVGRGLWYDTEAFF.

The chain links TRBV6-5 to TRBJ1-1, with 8 bases identical to TRBD1. The ends lost 2 bases at V and 4 bases at J; junction bases unmatched: 6. The CDR3 spans 15 residues. Germline CDR1 and CDR2: MNHEY and SVGAGI. The CDR3 coding sequence is TGTGCCAGCAGTTACGCCGGACAGGGAATCACTGAAGCTTTCTTT. It encodes CASSYAGQGITEAFF.

The gene calls are TRBV7-2 and TRBJ2-7; no definite D call. This CDR3 contains 13 residues. CDR1 and CDR2 from the germline V gene are SGHTA and FQGNSA. Trimming shortened V by 0 bases and J by 1 base, and 4 bases separated the two germline ends. CDR3 sequence: CASSLARSYEQYF. The DNA for the CDR3 is TGTGCCAGCAGCTTAGCGAGGTCCTACGAGCAGTACTTC.

The V call is TRBV6-1, the J call TRBJ2-1; D gene unclear. This CDR3 region has 12 residues. CDR1 MNHNS and CDR2 SASEGT come from the germline V gene. Trimming cost V 1 base and J 15 bases, with 13 bases left between them. In DNA form, the CDR3 reads TGTGCCAGCAGTGAAGACCGCTTGCTCGGGTTCTTC. It codes for CASSEDRLLGFF.